One sample yielded the 17 T cell receptor beta chains listed below, sequenced in a study of T cell responses to AZD1222 COVID-19 vaccine. Sequencing was performed with immunoSEQ multiplex PCR; in TCRdb, only in-frame clones are kept and a portion is missing. Of over 55,000 clones in the sample, under 90% were seen once. Material: peripheral blood, obtained 28 days after the second AZD1222 dose. These receptors all stem from an adult who received the AZD1222 COVID-19 vaccine.

The chain joins TRBV4-1 to TRBJ2-1; possibly TRBD1 for D (5 bases). The length of the CDR3 is 17 residues. The V end lost 1 base, the J end lost 0 bases, and 13 bases lay between the germline ends. Germline V lookup: CDR1 MGHRA, CDR2 YSYEKL. DNA for the CDR3: TGCGCCAGCAGCCAAGGTAGGGGCCACTTCTCCTACAATGAGCAGTTCTTC. It is translated as CASSQGRGHFSYNEQFF.

The chain recombines TRBV25-1 with TRBJ1-6, with D hard to call. This CDR3 is 16 amino acids long. Germline assignment: CDR1 MGHDK and CDR2 SYGVNS. V lost 1 base and J 0 bases, leaving 7 bases between the germline ends. The CDR3 DNA follows: TGTGCCAGCAGTGAATTCAGGAGCTCCTATAATTCACCCCTCCACTTT. Amino acids: CASSEFRSSYNSPLHF.

V usage is TRBV9 and J usage is TRBJ1-2, with D possibly TRBD1 on 6 matching bases. Deletions cut 0 bases from V and 4 bases from J, with 13 bases between. Germline CDR1 and CDR2: SGDLS and YYNGEE. The length of the CDR3 is 15 residues. The CDR3 is CASSVGSGAGYGYTF. The CDR3 DNA is TGTGCCAGCAGCGTAGGATCAGGGGCAGGCTATGGCTACACCTTC.

This clone was found once. The rearrangement links TRBV29-1 to TRBJ2-3, with D perhaps TRBD1 (6 bases). The CDR3 totals 12 residues. V was cut by 4 bases and J by 1 base, with 6 bases left in between. Germline V gene data show CDR1 as SQVTM and CDR2 as ANQGSEA. The CDR3 spells CSVGTGTDTQYF. The CDR3 bases are TGCAGCGTTGGGACAGGCACAGATACGCAGTATTTT.

The chain joins TRBV2 to TRBJ1-1; 9 bases are a match to TRBD1. V shed 3 bases and J 6 bases; nucleotides not matched to a gene: 5. The CDR3 is made up of 14 amino acids. Germline CDR1 SNHLY, CDR2 FYNNEI. CDR3 sequence: CASSDRTGAAEAFF. The CDR3, as DNA: TGTGCCAGCAGTGATAGGACAGGGGCCGCTGAAGCTTTCTTT.

The chain couples TRBV5-4 to TRBJ1-2; possibly TRBD1 for D (6 bases). Trimming took off 4 bases at V and 0 bases at J, with 13 bases between the two ends. Germline V gene lookup returns CDR1 SGHNT and CDR2 YYREEE (reference sequence). The CDR3 extends over 15 amino acids. CDR3 sequence (DNA): TGTGCCAGCAGCCCCGACAGGATAGCTAACTATGGCTACACCTTC. Translating it yields CASSPDRIANYGYTF.

V and J are TRBV19 and TRBJ2-1; weak D call: TRBD2 (6 bases). The CDR3 length is 10 residues. Per the germline V gene, CDR1 is LNHDA and CDR2 is SQIVND (reference sequence). The CDR3 reads CNPVGGEQFF. The CDR3 region has the DNA TGTAATCCAGTCGGGGGTGAGCAGTTCTTC. The complete variable domain, with remaining parts taken from reference TRBV19 and TRBJ2-1, reads DGGITQSPKYLFRKEGQNVTLSCEQNLNHDAMYWYRQDPGQGLRLIYYSQIVNDFQKGDIAEGYSVSREKKESFPLTVTSAQKNPTAFYLCNPVGGEQFFGPGTRLTVL.

V and J are TRBV3-1 (or the pseudogene TRBV3-2) and TRBJ2-5; D unclear. V was cut by 2 bases and J by 4 bases, with 11 bases left in between. Germline-derived CDR1 and CDR2 are LGHDT and YNNKEL (reference sequence). The CDR3 extends over 14 amino acids. DNA of the CDR3: TGTGCCAGCAGCCAATGGCAGAATACAGAGACCCAGTACTTC. Translated: CASSQWQNTETQYF.

CDR3 sequence (DNA): TGTGCCAGCAGCTCTGGGACAGCACTGGATGAGCAGTTCTTC. It codes for CASSSGTALDEQFF. The genes are TRBV13 and TRBJ2-1; 7 bases match TRBD1. CDR1 and CDR2 (germline): PRHDT, FYEKMQ (reference sequence). The CDR3 loop spans 14 amino acids. V trimming: 4 bases; J trimming: 8 bases; junction bases outside the gene matches: 8.

The CDR3 region is CASIHGDSYNSPLHF. In DNA, the CDR3 is TGTGCCAGCATTCATGGGGACAGCTATAATTCACCCCTCCACTTT. The chain has TRBV6-6 and TRBJ1-6, with 7 nucleotides matching TRBD1. The CDR3 loop spans 15 amino acids. V shed 7 bases and J 3 bases; nucleotides not matched to a gene: 6. The germline gives CDR1 MNHNY, CDR2 SVGAGI (reference sequence).

The chain links TRBV20-1 to TRBJ2-7; D is perhaps TRBD1 (6 bases). V dropped 3 bases and J dropped 4 bases, with 19 bases sitting between them. This CDR3 contains 15 residues. Germline values: CDR1 DFQATT, CDR2 SNEGSKA (reference sequence). CDR3 nucleotides: TGCAGTGCTAGTAGTCCACAGGGCAGATCGTACGAGCAGTACTTC. This sequence encodes CSASSPQGRSYEQYF.

The rearrangement links TRBV5-4 to TRBJ1-3, with D possibly being TRBD1 (5 bases). The CDR3 runs to 14 residues. The germline CDR1 and CDR2 sequences are SGHNT and YYREEE (reference sequence). Trimming took off 7 bases at V and 3 bases at J, with 14 bases between the two ends. The chain's CDR3 is CASGSQGVGNTIYF. The CDR3 region has the DNA TGTGCCAGCGGTTCCCAGGGAGTTGGAAACACCATATATTTT.

By its share, this clone is medium-sized. This chain connects TRBV4-1 to TRBJ1-3; the D is unclear. CDR3 length: 13 amino acids. The V end was cut by 3 bases, the J end by 0 bases, with 3 bases between. Germline loops: CDR1 MGHRA, CDR2 YSYEKL. CDR3 nucleotide sequence: TGCGCCAGCAGCCAGGCCTCTGGAAACACCATATATTTT. Translation: CASSQASGNTIYF.

The rearrangement links TRBV18 to TRBJ2-1; possibly TRBD2 for D (6 bases). CDR1 KGHSH and CDR2 LQKENI come from the germline V gene. The CDR3 totals 16 residues. Trimming left V 1 base short and J 4 bases short, with 14 bases between. The CDR3 protein is CASSPQVVGRYNEQFF. The CDR3 DNA reads TGTGCCAGCTCACCACAGGTTGTGGGGAGGTACAATGAGCAGTTCTTC.

The chain has TRBV7-9 and TRBJ1-6; D is unresolved. V lost 1 base and J lost 9, with 4 bases in between. Looked up from germline, CDR1 is SEHNR and CDR2 is FQNEAQ (reference sequence). The CDR3 runs to 12 residues. CDR3 loop: CASSLGRSPLHF. In DNA form, the CDR3 reads TGTGCCAGCAGCTTAGGGCGTTCACCCCTCCACTTT.

The chain combines TRBV7-7 with TRBJ2-7; 10 bases align to TRBD1. Germline CDR1 is SSHAT and CDR2 is FNYEAQ (reference sequence). The CDR3 runs to 14 residues. J lost 4 bases, V lost 5 bases, and 5 bases had no gene match. CDR3 sequence (DNA): TGTGCCAGCAGCCCTTGGACAGGGGGTTACGAGCAGTACTTC. Its protein product is CASSPWTGGYEQYF.

The V and J genes are TRBV15 and TRBJ1-1; D ambiguous. There are 14 residues in the CDR3. From germline, CDR1 is LNHNV and CDR2 YYDKDF (reference sequence). V was shortened by 4 bases and J by 6 bases, with 15 bases between the two germline ends. CDR3 in amino acids: CATSTFSGGAEAFF. The CDR3 DNA reads as TGTGCCACCAGCACGTTTAGCGGAGGCGCTGAAGCTTTCTTT. Filled out from reference TRBV15 and TRBJ1-1, the complete variable domain reads DAMVIQNPRYQVTQFGKPVTLSCSQTLNHNVMYWYQQKSSQAPKLLFHYYDKDFNNEADTPDNFQSRRPNTSFCFLDIRSPGLGDTAMYLCATSTFSGGAEAFFGQGTRLTVV.